This entry lists 20 T cell receptor beta chains sequenced from one sample in a study of blood T cell repertoires in COVID-19. Repertoires were generated with immunoSEQ multiplex PCR, while TCRdb's copy carries only in-frame clones and drops some. The sample includes more than 200,000 clones, around 83% of them seen just once. Sample: peripheral blood. These receptors were collected from a middle-aged man with active or convalescent COVID-19.

The chain is built from TRBV20-1 and TRBJ1-2; possibly TRBD1 for D (6 bases). Trimming shortened V by 3 bases and J by 9 bases, and 20 bases separated the two germline ends. The CDR3 contains 14 residues. Germline V gene sequence: CDR1 DFQATT, CDR2 SNEGSKA (reference sequence). The CDR3 region is CSASYAGASKSYTF. CDR3 in DNA: TGCAGTGCTAGTTACGCAGGGGCCTCTAAAAGCTACACCTTC.

The CDR3 DNA is TGTGCCAGCAGCTCACCCCCGGTGAGTTCCTACAATGAGCAGTTCTTC. This gives the protein CASSSPPVSSYNEQFF. This chain joins TRBV7-8 and TRBJ2-1, with D hard to call. The CDR3 length is 16 residues. V lost 4 bases to trimming and J lost 1 base, with 14 bases between them. Germline V CDR1 and CDR2: SGHVS, FQNEAQ.

J is TRBJ2-5 and V is TRBV7-6, with TRBD1 as a possible D gene (5 bases). Germline V gene lookup returns CDR1 SGHVS and CDR2 FNYEAQ. Trimming stripped 5 bases from V and 2 bases from J, with 6 bases between. The CDR3 runs to 12 residues. CDR3 nucleotide sequence: TGTGCCAGCAGCCAGGGTCAAGAGACCCAGTACTTC. Translating it yields CASSQGQETQYF.

The CDR3 coding sequence is TGTGCCAGCAGCCTAGGCGAAGCCGGGGAGCTGTTTTTT. It translates to CASSLGEAGELFF. This chain joins TRBV11-2 and TRBJ2-2; no reliable D call. This CDR3 spans 13 amino acids. V dropped 5 bases and J dropped 6 bases, with 10 bases sitting between them. CDR1 is SGHAT, CDR2 FQNNGV, per germline.

The genes are TRBV19 and TRBJ1-5, with 7 bases that match TRBD1. The CDR3 length is 15 residues. V was clipped by 3 bases and J by 1 base; unmatched bases: 3. Germline loops: CDR1 LNHDA, CDR2 SQIVND (reference sequence). As DNA, the CDR3 is TGTGCCAGTAGTATGTCAGGGGGGAGCAATCAGCCCCAGCATTTT. It specifies CASSMSGGSNQPQHF.

This clone was seen once. The chain uses TRBV6-6 and TRBJ1-2; no clear D. Germline V gene lookup returns CDR1 MNHNY and CDR2 SVGAGI (reference sequence). Trimming left V 6 bases short and J 4 bases short, with 27 bases between. The CDR3 extends over 18 amino acids. The CDR3 region has the DNA TGTGCCAGCAGCCGAGACACTCCGACCGTGACGACCTTCTATGGCTACACCTTC. Translated, it gives CASSRDTPTVTTFYGYTF.

The V gene is TRBV11-2, the J gene TRBJ2-2; D gene ambiguous. Germline CDR1 is SGHAT and CDR2 is FQNNGV. The CDR3 length is 16 residues. Trimming took 1 base from V and 4 from J, leaving 13 bases between them. CDR3 sequence: CASSLGARLGTGELFF. Written as DNA, the CDR3 is TGTGCCAGCAGCTTAGGCGCCAGGTTGGGCACCGGGGAGCTGTTTTTT.

This chain links TRBV27 with TRBJ1-2; 7 bases are shared with TRBD1. In germline, CDR1 is MNHEY, CDR2 SMNVEV (reference sequence). The CDR3 is 15 amino acids. The V and J ends lost 3 bases and 4 bases, in that order; junction bases with no gene match: 8. As DNA, the CDR3 is TGTGCCAGCAGTTTGACGACAGGGATGAGCTATGGCTACACCTTC. Its protein product is CASSLTTGMSYGYTF.

In this sample, this clone turned up once. Distinct nucleotide sequences in the sample also encode this CDR3. The chain is built from TRBV27 and TRBJ1-6; D gene ambiguous. Germline V CDR1 and CDR2: MNHEY, SMNVEV (reference sequence). Deletions cut 2 bases from V and 6 bases from J, with 5 bases between. The CDR3 extends over 13 amino acids. CDR3: CASSLRGNSPLHF. The CDR3 DNA sequence: TGTGCCAGCAGTTTACGGGGTAATTCACCCCTCCACTTT.

The chain uses TRBV7-9 and TRBJ1-1, with D uncertain. The CDR3 is 13 amino acids. Germline CDR1 and CDR2: SEHNR and FQNEAQ (reference sequence). V shed 5 bases and J shed 0 bases, with 7 bases lying between them. The CDR3 sequence: CASSPTVNTEAFF. The CDR3 DNA is TGTGCCAGCAGCCCTACAGTGAACACTGAAGCTTTCTTT.

The chain carries TRBV19 and TRBJ1-1; D might be TRBD1 (5 bases). CDR1 LNHDA and CDR2 SQIVND come from the germline V gene (reference sequence). The CDR3 is 17 residues long. Trimming cost V 5 bases and J 3 bases, with 22 bases left between them. CDR3 DNA sequence: TGTGCCAGTAGTTGGGGGGTAGGAGGGCTGGTGGACACTGAAGCTTTCTTT. Its translation: CASSWGVGGLVDTEAFF.

The rearrangement joins TRBV2 to TRBJ2-1; D ambiguous. In germline, CDR1 is SNHLY, CDR2 FYNNEI. The CDR3 extends over 13 amino acids. V was pared by 6 bases and J by 6 bases, with 12 bases between. The CDR3 nucleotides read TGTGCCAGCAGACCCATTTTCAGCAATGAGCAGTTCTTC. Protein: CASRPIFSNEQFF.

This sequence joins TRBV18 and TRBJ2-4; D is possibly TRBD1 (5 bases). With 0 bases removed from V and 1 base from J, the gap between germline ends came to 13 bases. Germline lookup yields CDR1 KGHSH and CDR2 LQKENI. The CDR3 is 17 residues long. The CDR3 DNA reads TGTGCCAGCTCACCACCGCGACAGCTGATGGCCAAAAACATTCAGTACTTC. This translates into CASSPPRQLMAKNIQYF. The variable domain in full, completed from reference TRBV18 and TRBJ2-4, reads NAGVMQNPRHLVRRRGQEARLRCSPMKGHSHVYWYRQLPEEGLKFMVYLQKENIIDESGMPKERFSAEFPKEGPSILRIQQVVRGDSAAYFCASSPPRQLMAKNIQYFGAGTRLSVL.

The chain couples TRBV7-9 to TRBJ1-5; D may be TRBD1 (5 bases). The V end lost 3 bases, the J end lost 5 bases, and 11 bases lay between the germline ends. The germline V gene encodes CDR1 SEHNR and CDR2 FQNEAQ (reference sequence). The CDR3 spans 14 residues. The CDR3 DNA is TGTGCCAGCAGCTTCGGGACGGGGGATCAGCCCCAGCATTTT. Its translation is CASSFGTGDQPQHF.

V gene TRBV19 combines with J gene TRBJ2-3; a weak D match, TRBD1 (6 bases). V lost 5 bases and J 5 bases, leaving 17 bases between the germline ends. The CDR3 covers 15 residues. Per the germline V gene, CDR1 is LNHDA and CDR2 is SQIVND (reference sequence). CDR3 loop: CASSLGQMREDTQYF. Written as DNA, the CDR3 is TGTGCCAGTAGTCTCGGACAGATGAGAGAAGATACGCAGTATTTT.

V usage is TRBV7-9 and J usage is TRBJ2-2, with D hard to call. The CDR3 has 15 residues. Per the germline V gene, CDR1 is SEHNR and CDR2 is FQNEAQ (reference sequence). The germline V and J ends were trimmed by 4 bases and 1 base, with 10 bases remaining between them. The CDR3 here is CASSSNPGNTGELFF. In nucleotides, the CDR3 is TGTGCCAGCAGCTCGAACCCCGGGAACACCGGGGAGCTGTTTTTT.

Only one count was recorded for this clone. V usage is TRBV6-2 or TRBV6-3 and J usage is TRBJ1-2; D is undetermined. Trimming took 4 bases from V and 5 from J, leaving 5 bases between them. The germline CDR1 and CDR2 sequences are MNHEY and SVGEGT. The CDR3 totals 11 residues. The CDR3 region is CASSSTYGYTF. The CDR3 bases are TGTGCCAGCAGTTCAACTTATGGCTACACCTTC.

V usage is TRBV3-1 (or the pseudogene TRBV3-2) and J usage is TRBJ1-1; 9 bases fit TRBD1. CDR3 length: 14 residues. Losses at the gene ends were 3 bases for V and 6 bases for J; bases not matched to a gene: 5. Germline V gene sequence: CDR1 LGHDT, CDR2 YNNKEL (reference sequence). Here the CDR3 DNA reads TGTGCCAGCAGCCAGACAGGGGGAAGGGCTGAAGCTTTCTTT. Amino acids: CASSQTGGRAEAFF.

The chain uses TRBV6-1 and TRBJ2-6; D may be TRBD2 (6 bases). Trimming left V 8 bases short and J 0 bases short, with 17 bases between. CDR1 and CDR2 (germline): MNHNS, SASEGT. CDR3 length: 17 residues. The CDR3 DNA reads TGTGCCAGCCGGGAAGGAGGGAGGTACTCTGGGGCCAACGTCCTGACTTTC. Protein product: CASREGGRYSGANVLTF.

The chain uses TRBV28 and TRBJ2-5; possible D gene TRBD2, 5 bases. The CDR3 loop spans 16 amino acids. V lost 5 bases and J lost 5, with 21 bases in between. Germline lookup yields CDR1 MDHEN and CDR2 SYDVKM. The CDR3, as DNA: TGTGCCAGCAGTCCGAGTAGTGGGGAGATCAGGGAGACCCAGTACTTC. This encodes CASSPSSGEIRETQYF.